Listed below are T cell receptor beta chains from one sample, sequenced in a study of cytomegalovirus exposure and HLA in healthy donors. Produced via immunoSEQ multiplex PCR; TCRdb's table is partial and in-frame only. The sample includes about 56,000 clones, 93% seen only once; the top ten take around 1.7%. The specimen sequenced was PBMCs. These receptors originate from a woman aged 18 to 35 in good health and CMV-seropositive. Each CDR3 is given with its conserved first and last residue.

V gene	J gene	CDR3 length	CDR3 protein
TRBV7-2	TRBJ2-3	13	CASSATGSDTQYF
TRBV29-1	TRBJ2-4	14	CSVGTSGALNIQYF
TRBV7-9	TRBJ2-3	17	CASSLESGLALKDTQYF
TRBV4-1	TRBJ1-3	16	CASSQEGGGTGNTIYF
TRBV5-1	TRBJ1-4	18	CASSSGGTGGVANEKLFF
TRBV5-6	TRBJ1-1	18	CASSLGPGQGASYTEAFF
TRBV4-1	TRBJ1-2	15	CASSQDSAALYGYTF
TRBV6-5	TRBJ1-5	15	CASSERGQVNQPQHF
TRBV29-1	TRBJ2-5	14	CSVRLAGGQETQYF
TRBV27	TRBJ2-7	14	CASSLAGAPWEQYF
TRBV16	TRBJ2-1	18	CASSQYGLAGGHYNEQFF
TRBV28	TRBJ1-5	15	CASNRQVLVDQPQHF
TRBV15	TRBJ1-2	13	CATSEAANYGYTF
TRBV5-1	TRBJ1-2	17	CASSLASGTGPDYGYTF
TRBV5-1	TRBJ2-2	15	CASSRGGANTGELFF
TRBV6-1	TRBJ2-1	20	CASSVGVLRGGQISYNEQFF
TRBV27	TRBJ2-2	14	CASRRQVYTGELFF
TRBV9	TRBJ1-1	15	CASSVGGQMGTEAFF
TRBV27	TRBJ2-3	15	CASSLRGFDTDTQYF
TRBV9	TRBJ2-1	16	CASSGIQASSYNEQFF
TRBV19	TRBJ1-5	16	CASSTTGGSGSQPQHF
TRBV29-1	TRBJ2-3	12	CSVRVSFGHSYF
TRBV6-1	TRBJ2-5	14	CASSPGGAQETQYF
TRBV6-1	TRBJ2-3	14	CASSLTRPTDTQYF
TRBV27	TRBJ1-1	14	CASSLKGMGTEAFF
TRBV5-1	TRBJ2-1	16	CASRRGGGSSYNEQFF
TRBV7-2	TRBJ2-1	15	CASSLVRASHDEQFF